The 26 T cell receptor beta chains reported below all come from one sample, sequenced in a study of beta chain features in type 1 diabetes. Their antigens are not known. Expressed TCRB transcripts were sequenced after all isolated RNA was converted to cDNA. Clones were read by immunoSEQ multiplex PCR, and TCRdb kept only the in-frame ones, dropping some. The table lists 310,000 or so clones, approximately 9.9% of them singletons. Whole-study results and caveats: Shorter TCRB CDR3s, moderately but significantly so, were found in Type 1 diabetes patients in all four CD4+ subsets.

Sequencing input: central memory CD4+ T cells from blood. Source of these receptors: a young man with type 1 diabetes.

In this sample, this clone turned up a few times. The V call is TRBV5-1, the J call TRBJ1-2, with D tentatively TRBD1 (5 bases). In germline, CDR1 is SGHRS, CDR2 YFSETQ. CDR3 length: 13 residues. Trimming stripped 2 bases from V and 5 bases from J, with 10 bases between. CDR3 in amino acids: CASSFGTDYGYTF. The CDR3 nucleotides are TGCGCCAGCAGCTTCGGGACGGATTATGGCTACACCTTC.

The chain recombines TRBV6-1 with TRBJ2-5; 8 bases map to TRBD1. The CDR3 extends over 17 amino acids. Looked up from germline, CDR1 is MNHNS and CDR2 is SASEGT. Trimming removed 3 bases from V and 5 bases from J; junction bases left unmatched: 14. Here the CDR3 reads CASSDPNPGGRGETQYF. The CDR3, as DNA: TGTGCCAGCAGTGACCCGAATCCAGGGGGCCGGGGGGAGACCCAGTACTTC.

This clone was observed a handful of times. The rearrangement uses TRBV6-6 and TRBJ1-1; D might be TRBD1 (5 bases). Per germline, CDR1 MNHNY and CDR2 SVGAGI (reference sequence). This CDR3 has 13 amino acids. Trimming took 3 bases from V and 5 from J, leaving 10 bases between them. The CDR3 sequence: CASSYQGWTEAFF. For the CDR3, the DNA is TGTGCCAGCAGTTATCAGGGTTGGACTGAAGCTTTCTTT.

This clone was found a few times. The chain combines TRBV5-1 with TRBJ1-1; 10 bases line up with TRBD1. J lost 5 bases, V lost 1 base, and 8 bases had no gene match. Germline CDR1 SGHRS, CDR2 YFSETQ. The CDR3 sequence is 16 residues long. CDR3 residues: CASSLSRDRGNTEAFF. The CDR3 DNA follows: TGCGCCAGCAGCTTGTCCCGGGACAGGGGTAATACTGAAGCTTTCTTT.

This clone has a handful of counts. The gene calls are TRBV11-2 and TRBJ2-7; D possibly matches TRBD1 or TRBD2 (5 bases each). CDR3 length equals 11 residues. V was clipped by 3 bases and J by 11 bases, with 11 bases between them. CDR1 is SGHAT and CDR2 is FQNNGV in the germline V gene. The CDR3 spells CASSFGAWKYF. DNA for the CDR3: TGTGCCAGCAGCTTCGGGGCTTGGAAGTACTTC.

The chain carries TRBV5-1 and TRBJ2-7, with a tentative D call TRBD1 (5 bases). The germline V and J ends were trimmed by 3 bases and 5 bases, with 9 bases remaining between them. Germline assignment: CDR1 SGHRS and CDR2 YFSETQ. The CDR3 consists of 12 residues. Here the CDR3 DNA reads TGCGCCAGCAGCTCCGCAGGGCACGAGCAGTACTTC. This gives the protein CASSSAGHEQYF.

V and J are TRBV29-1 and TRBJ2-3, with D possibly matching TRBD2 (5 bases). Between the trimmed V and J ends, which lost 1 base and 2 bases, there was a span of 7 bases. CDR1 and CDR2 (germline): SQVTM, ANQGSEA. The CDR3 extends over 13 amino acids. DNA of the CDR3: TGCAGCGTTGAAGGGAGGACCACAGATACGCAGTATTTT. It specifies CSVEGRTTDTQYF.

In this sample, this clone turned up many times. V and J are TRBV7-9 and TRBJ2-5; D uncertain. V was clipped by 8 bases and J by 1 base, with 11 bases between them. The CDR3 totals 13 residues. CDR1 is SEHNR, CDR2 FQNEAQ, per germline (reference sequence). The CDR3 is CASQAASQETQYF. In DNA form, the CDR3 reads TGTGCCAGCCAGGCTGCGAGCCAAGAGACCCAGTACTTC.

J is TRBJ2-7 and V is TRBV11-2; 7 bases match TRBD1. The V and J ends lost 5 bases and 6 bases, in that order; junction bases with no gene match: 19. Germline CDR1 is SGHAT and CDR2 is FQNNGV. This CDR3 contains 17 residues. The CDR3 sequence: CASSVILTGTSGGEQYF. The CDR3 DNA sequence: TGTGCCAGCAGCGTTATCCTAACCGGGACATCAGGGGGCGAGCAGTACTTC. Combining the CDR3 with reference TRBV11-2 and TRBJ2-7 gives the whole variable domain EAGVAQSPRYKIIEKRQSVAFWCNPISGHATLYWYQQILGQGPKLLIQFQNNGVVDDSQLPKDRFSAERLKGVDSTLKIQPAKLEDSAVYLCASSVILTGTSGGEQYFGPGTRLTVT.

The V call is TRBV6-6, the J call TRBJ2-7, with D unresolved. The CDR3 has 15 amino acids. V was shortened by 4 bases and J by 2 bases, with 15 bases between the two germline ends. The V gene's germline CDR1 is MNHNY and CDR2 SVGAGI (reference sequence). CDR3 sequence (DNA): TGTGCCAGCAGTTGGCAGGATACCCTTCCCTACGAGCAGTACTTC. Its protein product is CASSWQDTLPYEQYF.

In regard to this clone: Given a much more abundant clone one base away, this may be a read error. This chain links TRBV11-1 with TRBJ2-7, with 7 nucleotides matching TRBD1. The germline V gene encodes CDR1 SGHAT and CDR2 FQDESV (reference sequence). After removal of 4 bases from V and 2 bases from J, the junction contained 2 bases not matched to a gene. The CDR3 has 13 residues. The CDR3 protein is CASSSGGTYEQYF. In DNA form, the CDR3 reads TGTGCCAGCAGCTCAGGGGGAACCTACGAGCAGTACTTC.

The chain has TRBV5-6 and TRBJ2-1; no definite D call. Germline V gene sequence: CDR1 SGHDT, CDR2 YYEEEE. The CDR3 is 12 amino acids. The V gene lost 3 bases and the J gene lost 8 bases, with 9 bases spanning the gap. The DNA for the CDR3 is TGTGCCAGCAGCTCGACGCAGGATGAGCAGTTCTTC. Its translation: CASSSTQDEQFF.

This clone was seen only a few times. The CDR3, as DNA: TGTGCCAGCTCACCACCGTCTTCCCCGTACGAGCAGTACTTC. It codes for CASSPPSSPYEQYF. The chain uses TRBV18 and TRBJ2-7, with D uncertain. With 0 bases removed from V and 4 bases from J, the gap between germline ends came to 10 bases. Germline lookup yields CDR1 KGHSH and CDR2 LQKENI. The CDR3 is 14 amino acids.

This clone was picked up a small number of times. The CDR3 loop is CASQKLAGTYEQYF. The DNA of the CDR3 is TGTGCCAGCCAGAAACTAGCGGGGACCTACGAGCAGTACTTC. This chain connects TRBV6-5 to TRBJ2-7, with 10 bases identical to TRBD2. Unmatched junction bases numbered 6, after V lost 8 bases and J lost 2 bases. The CDR3 contains 14 residues. Germline loops: CDR1 MNHEY, CDR2 SVGAGI.

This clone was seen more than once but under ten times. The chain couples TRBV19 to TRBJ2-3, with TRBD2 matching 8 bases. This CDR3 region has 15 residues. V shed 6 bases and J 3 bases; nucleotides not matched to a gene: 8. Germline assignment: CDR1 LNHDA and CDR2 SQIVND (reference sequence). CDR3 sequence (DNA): TGTGCCAGTAGCCCTGGGGGACTAGGGACAGATACGCAGTATTTT. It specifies CASSPGGLGTDTQYF.

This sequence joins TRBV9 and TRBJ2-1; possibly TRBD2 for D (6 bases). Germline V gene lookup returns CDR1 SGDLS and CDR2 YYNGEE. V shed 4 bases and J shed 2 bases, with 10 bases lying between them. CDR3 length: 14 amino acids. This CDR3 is CASSLGLTYNEQFF. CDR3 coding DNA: TGTGCCAGCAGCTTGGGACTCACCTACAATGAGCAGTTCTTC.

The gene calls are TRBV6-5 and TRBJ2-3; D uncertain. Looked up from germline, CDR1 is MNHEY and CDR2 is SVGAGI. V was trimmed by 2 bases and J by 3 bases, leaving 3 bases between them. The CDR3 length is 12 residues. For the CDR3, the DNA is TGTGCCAGCAGTTACGGGACAGATACGCAGTATTTT. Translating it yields CASSYGTDTQYF.

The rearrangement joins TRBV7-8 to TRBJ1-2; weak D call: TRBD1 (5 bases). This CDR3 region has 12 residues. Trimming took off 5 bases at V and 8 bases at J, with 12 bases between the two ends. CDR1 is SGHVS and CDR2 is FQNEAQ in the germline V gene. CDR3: CASSPGPGGYTF. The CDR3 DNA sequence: TGTGCCAGCAGCCCGGGACCGGGAGGCTACACCTTC.

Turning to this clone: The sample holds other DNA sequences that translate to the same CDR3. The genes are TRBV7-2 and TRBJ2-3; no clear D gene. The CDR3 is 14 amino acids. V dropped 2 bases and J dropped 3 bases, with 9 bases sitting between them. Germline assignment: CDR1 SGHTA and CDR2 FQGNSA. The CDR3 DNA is TGTGCCAGCAGCTTAAATAGTGGAACAGATACGCAGTATTTT. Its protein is CASSLNSGTDTQYF.

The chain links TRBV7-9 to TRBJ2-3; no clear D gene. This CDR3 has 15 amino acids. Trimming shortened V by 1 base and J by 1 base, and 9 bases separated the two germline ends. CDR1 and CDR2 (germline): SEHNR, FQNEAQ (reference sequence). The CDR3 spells CASSLDDGRTDTQYF. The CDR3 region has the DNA TGTGCCAGCAGCTTAGATGACGGACGCACAGATACGCAGTATTTT.

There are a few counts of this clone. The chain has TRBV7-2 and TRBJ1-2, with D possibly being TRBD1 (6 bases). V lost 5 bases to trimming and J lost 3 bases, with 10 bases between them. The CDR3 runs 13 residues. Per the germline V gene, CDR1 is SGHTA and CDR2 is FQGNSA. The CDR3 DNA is TGTGCCAGCAGCACCAGGACAGACTATGGCTACACCTTC. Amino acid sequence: CASSTRTDYGYTF. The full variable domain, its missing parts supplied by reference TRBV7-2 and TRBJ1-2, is GAGVSQSPSNKVTEKGKDVELRCDPISGHTALYWYRQSLGQGLEFLIYFQGNSAPDKSGLPSDRFSAERTGGSVSTLTIQRTQQEDSAVYLCASSTRTDYGYTFGSGTRLTVV.

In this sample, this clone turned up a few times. The CDR3: CASSKSPGGGRYEQYF. The CDR3 DNA sequence: TGTGCCAGCAGCAAAAGTCCAGGGGGCGGGAGGTACGAGCAGTACTTC. The chain is built from TRBV21-1 and TRBJ2-7. TRBV21-1 constitutes a pseudogene. The CDR3 contains 16 residues.

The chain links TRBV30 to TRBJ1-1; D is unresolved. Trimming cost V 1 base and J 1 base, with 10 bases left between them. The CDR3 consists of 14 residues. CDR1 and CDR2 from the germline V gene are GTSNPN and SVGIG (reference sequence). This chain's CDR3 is CAWSEGRANTEAFF. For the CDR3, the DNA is TGTGCCTGGAGTGAAGGAAGGGCGAACACTGAAGCTTTCTTT.

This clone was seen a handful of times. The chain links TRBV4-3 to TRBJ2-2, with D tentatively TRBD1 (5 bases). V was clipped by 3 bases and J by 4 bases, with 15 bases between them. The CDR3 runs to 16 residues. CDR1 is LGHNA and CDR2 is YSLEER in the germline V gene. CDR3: CASSQMKGQGTGELFF. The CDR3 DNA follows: TGCGCCAGCAGCCAGATGAAGGGGCAGGGCACCGGGGAGCTGTTTTTT.

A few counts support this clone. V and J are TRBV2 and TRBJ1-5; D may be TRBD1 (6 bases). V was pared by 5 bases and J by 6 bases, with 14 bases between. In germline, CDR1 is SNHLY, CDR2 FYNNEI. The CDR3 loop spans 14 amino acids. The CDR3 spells CASSPQGFPQPQHF. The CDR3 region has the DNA TGTGCCAGCAGTCCACAGGGTTTCCCTCAGCCCCAGCATTTT.

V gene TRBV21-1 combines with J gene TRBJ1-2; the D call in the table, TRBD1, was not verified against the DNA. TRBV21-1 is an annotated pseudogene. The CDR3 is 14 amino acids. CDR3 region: CASSKVNRLYGYTF. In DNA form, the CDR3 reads TGTGCCAGCAGCAAAGTCAACAGGTTATATGGCTACACCTTC.